This T cell receptor beta chain was recorded in a study of control samples from healthy donors and cancer patients. Assay used: immunoSEQ multiplex PCR; TCRdb lists only in-frame clones, some missing. Counted here are approximately 120,000 clones, about 89% occurring once; the ten biggest clones make up under 20%. V was pared by 3 bases and J by 0 bases, with 8 bases between. This CDR3 has 13 residues. CDR1 GTSNPN and CDR2 SVGIG come from the germline V gene (reference sequence). This TCR was recovered from a woman between 50 and 59 years old in good health. The sample was blood. The rearrangement links TRBV30 to TRBJ1-1, with no clear D. CDR3 in amino acids: CAWRTALNTEAFF. The CDR3 DNA reads as TGTGCCTGGAGGACCGCTCTGAACACTGAAGCTTTCTTT.